These T cell receptor beta chains were read from a single sample in a study of blood T cell repertoires in COVID-19. Profiled with immunoSEQ multiplex PCR; TCRdb holds only in-frame clones, not every one. Among over 300,000 clones listed, 87% were seen once. The specimen sequenced was PBMCs or T cells enriched from blood (not recorded which). The receptors were sampled from a woman aged 25 to 39 who had recovered from COVID-19. CDR3s include the opening cysteine and the closing phenylalanine or tryptophan. D genes are given only for firm matches. Clone size is stated in some rows and not others, as once, few, many or a class when expanded.

.	few	TRBV30	TRBJ2-7	TGTGCCTGGAGTGACCCGGCGGGATACTCCTACGAGCAGTACTTC	CAWSDPAGYSYEQYF
.	once	TRBV7-3	TRBJ1-1	TGTGCCAGCAGCCCAAGAAGCGGTTACGAAGCTTTCTTT	CASSPRSGYEAFF
.	.	TRBV2	TRBJ2-7	TGTGCCAGCAGCGAGGGGGTTGGGAGCTACGAGCAGTACTTC	CASSEGVGSYEQYF
TRBD1	.	TRBV5-1	TRBJ1-6	TGCGCCAGCAGCTTGGGTGACCCGGGACAGGCAGTCTTCTCCCTCCACTTT	CASSLGDPGQAVFSLHF
TRBD1	.	TRBV6-2/TRBV6-3	TRBJ1-1	TGTGCCAGCAGTTGGACAGGGGAAGCTTTCTTT	CASSWTGEAFF
TRBD2	.	TRBV3-1/TRBV3-2	TRBJ2-2	TGTGCCAGCAGCTCCCCTAGCGGGGGGGCTCACACCGGGGAGCTGTTTTTT	CASSSPSGGAHTGELFF
.	once	TRBV11-1	TRBJ2-1	TGTGCCAGCAGCTTAGTCTTAGGTAGGGGTCTAGATGAGCAGTTCTTC	CASSLVLGRGLDEQFF
.	.	TRBV29-1	TRBJ2-1	TGCAGCGTCCGTAAGAGCTCCTACAATGAGCAGTTCTTC	CSVRKSSYNEQFF
.	.	TRBV4-1	TRBJ1-1	TGCGCCAGCAGCCAAGATCTGGCAGGGAGGGCTTTCTTT	CASSQDLAGRAFF
.	.	TRBV11-2	TRBJ1-6	TGTGCCAGCAGCTTTGGGGCCAATAATTCACCCCTCCACTTT	CASSFGANNSPLHF
.	.	TRBV5-4	TRBJ2-6	TGTGCCAGCAGCGGTCAACAGGGTTATCGGGTCCTGACTTTC	CASSGQQGYRVLTF
.	once	TRBV6-2/TRBV6-3	TRBJ1-1	TGTGCCAGCAGTGACAGCCTCGAAGCTTTCTTT	CASSDSLEAFF
.	.	TRBV5-1	TRBJ1-2	TGCGCCAGCAATCCGGAACAGGGCTACTATGGCTACACCTTC	CASNPEQGYYGYTF
TRBD1	.	TRBV7-9	TRBJ1-2	TGTGCCAGCAGCTTAGACAGGGGGCAATATGGCTACACCTTC	CASSLDRGQYGYTF
TRBD2	.	TRBV6-6	TRBJ2-1	TGTGCCACTCTATCCGCGGGGGGCAACAATGAGCAGTTCTTC	CATLSAGGNNEQFF
.	.	TRBV19	TRBJ1-5	TGTGCCAGTAGCATTACAGGGAGCAATCAGCCCCAGCATTTT	CASSITGSNQPQHF
.	.	TRBV10-1	TRBJ2-2	TGCGCCAGCAGTGAGACCGGACTTATCACGGACACCGGGGAGCTGTTTTTT	CASSETGLITDTGELFF
.	.	TRBV7-3	TRBJ1-2	TGTGCCAGCAGCTCCACGGGGGGTGGCTATGGCTACACCTTC	CASSSTGGGYGYTF
.	.	TRBV3-1/TRBV3-2	TRBJ1-1	TGTGCCAGCAGGGTCCGGGGGGAGAGAACTGAAGCTTTCTTT	CASRVRGERTEAFF
.	.	TRBV9	TRBJ2-2	TGTGCCAGCAGCGTAGACGGTTCCCCCACCGGGGAGCTGTTTTTT	CASSVDGSPTGELFF
.	once	TRBV7-9	TRBJ2-7	TGTGCCAGCAGCTTAGATGTGTTTAGCTCCTACGAGCAGTACTTC	CASSLDVFSSYEQYF